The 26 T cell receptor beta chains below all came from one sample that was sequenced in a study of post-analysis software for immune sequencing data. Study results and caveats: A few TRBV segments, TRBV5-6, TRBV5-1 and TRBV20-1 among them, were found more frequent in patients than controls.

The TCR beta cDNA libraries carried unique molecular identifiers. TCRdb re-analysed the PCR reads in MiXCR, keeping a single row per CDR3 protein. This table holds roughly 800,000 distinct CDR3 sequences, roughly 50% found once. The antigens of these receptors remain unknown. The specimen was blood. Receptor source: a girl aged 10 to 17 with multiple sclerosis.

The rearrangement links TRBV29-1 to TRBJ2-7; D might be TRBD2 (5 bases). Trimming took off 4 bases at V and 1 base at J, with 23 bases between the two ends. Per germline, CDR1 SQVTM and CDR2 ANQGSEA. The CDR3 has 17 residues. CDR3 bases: TGCAGCGTTGTGGCCCCTGGCTTTTGGCGGGCGTCCTACGAGCAGTACTTC. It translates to CSVVAPGFWRASYEQYF.

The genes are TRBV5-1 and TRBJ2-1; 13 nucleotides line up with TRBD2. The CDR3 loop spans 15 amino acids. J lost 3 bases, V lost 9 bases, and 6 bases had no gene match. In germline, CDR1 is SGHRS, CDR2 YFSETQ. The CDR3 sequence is CATKLAGGLYNEQFF. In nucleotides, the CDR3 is TGCGCCACTAAACTAGCGGGGGGGCTCTACAATGAGCAGTTCTTC.

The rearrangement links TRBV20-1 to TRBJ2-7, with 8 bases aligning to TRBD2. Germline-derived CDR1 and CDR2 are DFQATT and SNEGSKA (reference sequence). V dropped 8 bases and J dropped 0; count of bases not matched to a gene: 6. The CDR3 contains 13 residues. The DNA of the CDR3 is TGCAGTTCCAGCGGGAGCCTCTCCTACGAGCAGTACTTC. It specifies CSSSGSLSYEQYF.

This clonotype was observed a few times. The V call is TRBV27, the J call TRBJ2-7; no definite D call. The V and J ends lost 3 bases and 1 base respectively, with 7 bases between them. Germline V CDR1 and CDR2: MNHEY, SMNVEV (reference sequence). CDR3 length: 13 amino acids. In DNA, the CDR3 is TGTGCCAGCAGTTTGATCGATTCCTACGAGCAGTACTTC. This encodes CASSLIDSYEQYF.

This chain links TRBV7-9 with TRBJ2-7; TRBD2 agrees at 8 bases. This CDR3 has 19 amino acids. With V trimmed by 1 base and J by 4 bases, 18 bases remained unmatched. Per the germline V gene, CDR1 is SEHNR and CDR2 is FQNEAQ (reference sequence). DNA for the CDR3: TGTGCCAGCAGCTTAGAATTCGGCCCAGCGGGAGACCTTCCGTACGAGCAGTACTTC. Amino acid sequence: CASSLEFGPAGDLPYEQYF.

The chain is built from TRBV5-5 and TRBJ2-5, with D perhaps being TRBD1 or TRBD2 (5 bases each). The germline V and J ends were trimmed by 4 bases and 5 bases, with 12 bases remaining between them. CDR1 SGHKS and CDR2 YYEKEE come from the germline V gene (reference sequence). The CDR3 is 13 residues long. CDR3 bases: TGTGCCAGCAGCCGGCAGGGAGATGAGACCCAGTACTTC. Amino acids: CASSRQGDETQYF.

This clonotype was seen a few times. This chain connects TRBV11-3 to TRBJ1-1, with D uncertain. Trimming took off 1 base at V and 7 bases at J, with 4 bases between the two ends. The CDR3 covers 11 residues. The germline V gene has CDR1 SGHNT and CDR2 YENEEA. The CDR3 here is CASSLGNEAFF. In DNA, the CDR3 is TGTGCCAGCAGCTTAGGCAATGAAGCTTTCTTT.

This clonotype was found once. The chain's CDR3 is CASRTRGRPNTGELFF. The CDR3 region has the DNA TGCGCCAGCCGAACCCGAGGGCGTCCGAACACCGGGGAGCTGTTTTTT. V gene TRBV4-1 combines with J gene TRBJ2-2, with a tentative D call TRBD2 (5 bases). The CDR3 has 16 amino acids. Germline CDR1 MGHRA, CDR2 YSYEKL. V lost 8 bases, J lost 0 bases, and 16 bases lay in between.

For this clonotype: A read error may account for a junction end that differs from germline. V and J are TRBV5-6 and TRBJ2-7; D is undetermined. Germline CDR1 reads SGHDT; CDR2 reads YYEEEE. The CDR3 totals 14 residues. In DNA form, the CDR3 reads TGTGCCGGCAGCCCGCCCACAGTCACCTACGAGCAGTACTTC. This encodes CAGSPPTVTYEQYF.

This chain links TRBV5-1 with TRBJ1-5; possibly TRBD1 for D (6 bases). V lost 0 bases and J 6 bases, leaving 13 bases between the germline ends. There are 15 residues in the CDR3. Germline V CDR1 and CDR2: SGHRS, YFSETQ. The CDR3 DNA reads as TGCGCCAGCAGCTTGGAAGGGGGAGTCGGTCAGCCCCAGCATTTT. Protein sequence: CASSLEGGVGQPQHF. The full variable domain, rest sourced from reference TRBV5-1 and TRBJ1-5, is KAGVTQTPRYLIKTRGQQVTLSCSPISGHRSVSWYQQTPGQGLQFLFEYFSETQRNKGNFPGRFSGRQFSNSRSEMNVSTLELGDSALYLCASSLEGGVGQPQHFGDGTRLSIL.

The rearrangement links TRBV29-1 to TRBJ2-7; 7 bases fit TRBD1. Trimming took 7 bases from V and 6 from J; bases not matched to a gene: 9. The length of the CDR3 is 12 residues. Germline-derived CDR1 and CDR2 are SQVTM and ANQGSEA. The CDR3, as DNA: TGCAGCGCCGCCCGGGACAGCACCGAGCAGTACTTC. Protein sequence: CSAARDSTEQYF.

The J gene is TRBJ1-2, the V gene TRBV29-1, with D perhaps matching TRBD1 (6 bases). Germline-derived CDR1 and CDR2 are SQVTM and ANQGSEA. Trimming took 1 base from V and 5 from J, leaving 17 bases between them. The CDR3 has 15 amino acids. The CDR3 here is CSVEARGLWGYGYTF. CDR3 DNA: TGCAGCGTTGAAGCCAGGGGACTGTGGGGGTATGGCTACACCTTC.

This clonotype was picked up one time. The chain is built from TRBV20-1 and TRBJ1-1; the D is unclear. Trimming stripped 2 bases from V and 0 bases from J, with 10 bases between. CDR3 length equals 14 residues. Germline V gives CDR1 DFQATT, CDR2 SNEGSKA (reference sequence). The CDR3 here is CSARQPSMNTEAFF. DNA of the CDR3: TGCAGTGCTAGACAGCCCAGTATGAACACTGAAGCTTTCTTT.

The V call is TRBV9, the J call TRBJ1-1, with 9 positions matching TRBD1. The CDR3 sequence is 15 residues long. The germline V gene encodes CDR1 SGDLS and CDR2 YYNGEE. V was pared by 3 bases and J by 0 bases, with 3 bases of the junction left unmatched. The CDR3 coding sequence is TGTGCCAGCAGCGGGCGGGACAGGGTGAACACTGAAGCTTTCTTT. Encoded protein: CASSGRDRVNTEAFF.

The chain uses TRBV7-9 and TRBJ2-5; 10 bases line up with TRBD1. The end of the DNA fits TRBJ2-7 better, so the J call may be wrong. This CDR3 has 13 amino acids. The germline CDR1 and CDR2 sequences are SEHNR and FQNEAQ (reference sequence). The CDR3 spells CATGTGVFYEQYF. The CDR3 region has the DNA TGTGCCACAGGGACAGGGGTGTTCTACGAGCAGTACTTC.

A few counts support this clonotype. CDR3 in amino acids: CASSTTGGSTYEQYF. The CDR3 bases are TGTGCCAGCAGCACAACAGGGGGCTCCACCTACGAGCAGTACTTC. The chain combines TRBV7-9 with TRBJ2-7; 9 positions agree with TRBD1. This CDR3 has 15 amino acids. Germline-derived CDR1 and CDR2 are SEHNR and FQNEAQ (reference sequence). The trim removed 5 bases at V and 2 bases at J, leaving 7 bases unmatched.

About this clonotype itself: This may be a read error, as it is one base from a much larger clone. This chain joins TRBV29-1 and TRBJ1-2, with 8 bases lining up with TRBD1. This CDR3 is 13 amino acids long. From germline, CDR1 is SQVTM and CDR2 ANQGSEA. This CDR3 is CSVEDGTGYGYTF. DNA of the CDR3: TGCAGCGTCGAAGATGGGACAGGCTATGGCTACACCTTC.

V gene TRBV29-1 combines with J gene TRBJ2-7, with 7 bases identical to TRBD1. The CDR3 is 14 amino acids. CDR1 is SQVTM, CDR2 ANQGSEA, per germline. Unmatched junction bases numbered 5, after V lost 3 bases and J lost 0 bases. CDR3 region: CSVDLAGGSYEQYF. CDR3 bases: TGCAGCGTTGATTTGGCAGGGGGCTCCTACGAGCAGTACTTC.

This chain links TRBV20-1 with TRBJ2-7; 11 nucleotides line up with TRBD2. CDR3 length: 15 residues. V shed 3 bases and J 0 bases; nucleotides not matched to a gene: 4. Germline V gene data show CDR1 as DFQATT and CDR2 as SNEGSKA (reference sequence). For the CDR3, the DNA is TGCAGTGCTAGGACTAGCGGGGAACTCTCCTACGAGCAGTACTTC. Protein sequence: CSARTSGELSYEQYF.

CDR3: CASSYAGADEQFF. The CDR3 DNA reads TGTGCCAGCAGTTACGCAGGGGCCGATGAGCAGTTCTTC. The V call is TRBV6-2 or TRBV6-3, the J call TRBJ2-1; maybe TRBD1 (6 bases). The germline V and J ends were trimmed by 2 bases and 8 bases, with 10 bases remaining between them. Germline V gene data show CDR1 as MNHEY and CDR2 as SVGEGT. CDR3 length: 13 residues.

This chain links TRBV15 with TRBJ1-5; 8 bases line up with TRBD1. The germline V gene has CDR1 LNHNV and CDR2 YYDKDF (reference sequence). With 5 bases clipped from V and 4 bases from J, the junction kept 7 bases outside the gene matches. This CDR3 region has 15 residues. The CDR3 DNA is TGTGCCACCAGCCAGGGGGCAGGGGGTAATCAGCCCCAGCATTTT. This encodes CATSQGAGGNQPQHF. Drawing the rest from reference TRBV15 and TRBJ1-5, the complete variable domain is DAMVIQNPRYQVTQFGKPVTLSCSQTLNHNVMYWYQQKSSQAPKLLFHYYDKDFNNEADTPDNFQSRRPNTSFCFLDIRSPGLGDTAMYLCATSQGAGGNQPQHFGDGTRLSIL.

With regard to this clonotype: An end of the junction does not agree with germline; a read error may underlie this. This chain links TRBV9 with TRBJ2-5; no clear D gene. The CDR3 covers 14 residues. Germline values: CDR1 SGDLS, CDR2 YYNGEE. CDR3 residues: CVSSVAPFQETQYF. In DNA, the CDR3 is TGTGTCAGCAGCGTAGCCCCGTTCCAAGAGACCCAGTACTTC.

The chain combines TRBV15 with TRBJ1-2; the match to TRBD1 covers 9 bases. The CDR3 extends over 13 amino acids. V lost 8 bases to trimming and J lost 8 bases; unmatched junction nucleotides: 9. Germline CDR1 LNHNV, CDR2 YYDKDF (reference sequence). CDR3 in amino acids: CATSIRDREGYTF. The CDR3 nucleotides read TGTGCCACCTCCATCCGGGACAGGGAGGGCTACACCTTC.

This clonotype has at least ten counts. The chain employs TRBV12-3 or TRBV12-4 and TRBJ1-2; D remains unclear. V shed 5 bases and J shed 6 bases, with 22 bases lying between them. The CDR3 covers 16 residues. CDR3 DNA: TGTGCCAGCAGTCCGCCTGAGCGGCGCCCCTCCAATGGCTACACCTTC. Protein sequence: CASSPPERRPSNGYTF.

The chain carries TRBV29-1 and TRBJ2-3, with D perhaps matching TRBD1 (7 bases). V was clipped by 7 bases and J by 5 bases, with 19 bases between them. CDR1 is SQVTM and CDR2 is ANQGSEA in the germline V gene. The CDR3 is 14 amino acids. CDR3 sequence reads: CSAYQDRREDTQYF. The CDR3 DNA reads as TGCAGCGCCTACCAGGACAGGAGGGAAGATACGCAGTATTTT.

The CDR3 loop reads CASSTGTPGNQPQHF. The CDR3 DNA is TGTGCCAGCAGCACAGGGACACCGGGGAATCAGCCCCAGCATTTT. This chain links TRBV12-3 or TRBV12-4 with TRBJ1-5, with D possibly being TRBD1 (6 bases). The V end lost 6 bases, the J end lost 4 bases, and 16 bases lay between the germline ends. The CDR3 is 15 residues long.